This T cell receptor beta chain comes out of a study of PD-1 blockade in classical Hodgkin lymphoma. Study at large: Nivolumab 3 mg/kg was given intravenously every 2 weeks.

The study's findings and limits: Patients with an early start, nivolumab under 1 year after ASCT, were excluded. Diversity similar to that of newly diagnosed patients was seen at baseline in complete responders.

All trial patients relapsed after autologous stem cell transplantation. Complete response, partial response or progressive disease made up the best responses. Concerning this clone itself: Its antigen is currently unknown.

The protocol was immunoSEQ multiplex PCR, while the TCRdb copy is restricted to in-frame clones and leaves out a portion. The sample lists 45,000 to 55,000 clones, just under 75% seen once, with roughly 15% in the top ten. This CDR3 contains 14 residues. From germline, CDR1 is MDHEN and CDR2 SYDVKM. The ends were cut back, 4 bases at V and 4 bases at J, with 13 bases in the middle. The rearrangement uses TRBV28 and TRBJ1-2; D ambiguous. The sequenced sample was peripheral blood mononuclear cells (PBMCs), obtained before the second cycle of nivolumab. The clonotype was recovered from a human donor with classical Hodgkin lymphoma. The CDR3 nucleotides are TGTGCCAGCAGTTCGTTTTATAGGAGCTATGGCTACACCTTC. Translating it yields CASSSFYRSYGYTF.